The sequence of this T cell receptor (beta chain) was determined in a study of blood T cells in healthy people across ages. Study summary: About one barcoded beta molecule per two T cells came from capture by template switching.

Study-level results: Nothing was known about donor CMV status, and this possibly confounded expanded clonotype changes.

On this clonotype itself: Its matching antigen is unknown.

The second PCR ran roughly 7 to 12 cycles with a sample-barcoded 5' primer and J-beta primers. Each CDR3 protein is one row after TCRdb ran MiXCR on the 5' RACE reads. The sample holds about 730,000 distinct CDR3 sequences, roughly 47% seen once. For every donor, a draw yielded ten milliliters of peripheral blood. Sample: blood. The origin of this receptor is an older woman in good health.

In DNA form, the CDR3 reads TGTGCCAGCAGCCCCTCCGGACAGGGGGCGGGTGAGCAGTACTTC. Protein: CASSPSGQGAGEQYF. This chain uses TRBV28 with TRBJ2-7; 11 bases agree with TRBD1. Germline trimming cut 6 bases from V and 7 bases from J; bases unmatched to any gene: 11. Germline loops: CDR1 MDHEN, CDR2 SYDVKM. The CDR3 sequence is 15 residues long.